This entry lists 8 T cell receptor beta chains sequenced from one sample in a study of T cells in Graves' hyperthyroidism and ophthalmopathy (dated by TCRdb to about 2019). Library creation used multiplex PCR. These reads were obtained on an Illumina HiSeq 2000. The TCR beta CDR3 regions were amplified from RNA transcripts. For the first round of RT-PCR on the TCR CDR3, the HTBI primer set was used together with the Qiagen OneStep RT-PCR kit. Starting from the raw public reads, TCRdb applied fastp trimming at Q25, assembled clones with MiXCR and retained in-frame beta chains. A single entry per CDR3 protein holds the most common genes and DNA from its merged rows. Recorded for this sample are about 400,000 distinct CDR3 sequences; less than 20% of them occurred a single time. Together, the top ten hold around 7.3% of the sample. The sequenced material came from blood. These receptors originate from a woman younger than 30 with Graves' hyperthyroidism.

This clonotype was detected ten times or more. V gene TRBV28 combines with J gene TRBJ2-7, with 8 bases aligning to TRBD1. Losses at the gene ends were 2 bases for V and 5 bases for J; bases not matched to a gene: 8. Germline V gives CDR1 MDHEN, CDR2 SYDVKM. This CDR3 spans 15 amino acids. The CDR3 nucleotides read TGTGCCAGCAGTTTAAGCCAGGGGGCTTTGGACGAGCAGTACTTC. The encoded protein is CASSLSQGALDEQYF.

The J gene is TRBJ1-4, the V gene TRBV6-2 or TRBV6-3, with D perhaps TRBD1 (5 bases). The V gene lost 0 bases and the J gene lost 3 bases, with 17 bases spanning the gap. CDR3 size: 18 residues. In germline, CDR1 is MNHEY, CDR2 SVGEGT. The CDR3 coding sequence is TGTGCCAGCAGTTACTCGAAGGGGCCGCAAGAGTCTAATGAAAAACTGTTTTTT. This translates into CASSYSKGPQESNEKLFF.

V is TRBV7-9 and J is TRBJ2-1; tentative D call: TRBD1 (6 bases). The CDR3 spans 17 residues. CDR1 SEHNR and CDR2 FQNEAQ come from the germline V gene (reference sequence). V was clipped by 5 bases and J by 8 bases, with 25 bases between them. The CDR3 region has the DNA TGTGCCAGCAGCCTTACCATGGGACAATCGATATTGGATGAGCAGTTCTTC. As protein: CASSLTMGQSILDEQFF.

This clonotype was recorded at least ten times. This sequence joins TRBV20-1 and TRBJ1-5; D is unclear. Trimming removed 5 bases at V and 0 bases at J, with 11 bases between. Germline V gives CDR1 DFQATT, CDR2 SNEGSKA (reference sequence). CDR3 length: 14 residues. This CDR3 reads CSADQDYSNQPQHF. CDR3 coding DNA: TGCAGTGCTGATCAGGATTATAGCAATCAGCCCCAGCATTTT.

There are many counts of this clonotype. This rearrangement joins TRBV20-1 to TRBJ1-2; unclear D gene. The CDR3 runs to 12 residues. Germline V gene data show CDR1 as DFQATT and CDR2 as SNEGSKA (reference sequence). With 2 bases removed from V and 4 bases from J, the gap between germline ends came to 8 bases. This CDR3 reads CSARYMPYGYTF. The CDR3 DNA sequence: TGCAGTGCTAGATACATGCCCTATGGCTACACCTTC.

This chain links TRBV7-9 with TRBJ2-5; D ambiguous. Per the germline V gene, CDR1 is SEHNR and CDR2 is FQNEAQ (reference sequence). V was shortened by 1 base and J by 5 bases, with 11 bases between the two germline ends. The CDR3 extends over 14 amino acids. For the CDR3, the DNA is TGTGCCAGCAGCTTAGGGTCGAGCGCGGAGACCCAGTACTTC. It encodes CASSLGSSAETQYF.

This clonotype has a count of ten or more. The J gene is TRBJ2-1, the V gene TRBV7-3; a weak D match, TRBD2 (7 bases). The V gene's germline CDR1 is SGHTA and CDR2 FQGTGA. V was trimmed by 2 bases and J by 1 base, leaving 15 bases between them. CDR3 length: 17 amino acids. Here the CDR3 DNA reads TGTGCCAGCAGCTTATTTGGGGGGGCCAGATCCTACAATGAGCAGTTCTTC. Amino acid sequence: CASSLFGGARSYNEQFF.

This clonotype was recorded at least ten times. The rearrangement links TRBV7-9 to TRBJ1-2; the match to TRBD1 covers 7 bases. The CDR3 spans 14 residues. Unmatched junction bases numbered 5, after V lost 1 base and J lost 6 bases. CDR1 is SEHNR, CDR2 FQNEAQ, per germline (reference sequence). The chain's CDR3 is CASSLVDRVDGYTF. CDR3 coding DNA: TGTGCCAGCAGCTTAGTAGACAGGGTAGATGGCTACACCTTC.